This T cell receptor beta chain appears in the sequencing data of a study of blood T cell repertoires in COVID-19. The wider study: COVID-19 samples collected from the United States, Italy and Spain covered acute and convalescent phases. PBMCs, B-cell-depleted T cells, or T cells were the source of the cDNA or gDNA that made up the material.

The germline V gene has CDR1 MDHEN and CDR2 SYDVKM. V lost 7 bases, J lost 3 bases, and 19 bases lay in between. The CDR3 is 15 amino acids. Original processing notes: Scientists estimated how many nucleated cells there were by amplifying reference gene primers. Using immunoSEQ multiplex PCR, the repertoire was profiled, and TCRdb retains in-frame clones only, with some absent. V and J calls and clone size follow that table, whereas D and trimming were derived from the DNA. The table records some 120,000 clones, around three quarters of them present only once. The material sequenced was peripheral blood. This rearrangement joins TRBV28 to TRBJ2-7; D is uncertain. The TCR originated in a woman between 70 and 85 years old with acute or convalescent COVID-19. CDR3: CASNTPAGDRYEQYF. CDR3 nucleotide sequence: TGTGCCAGCAATACTCCCGCAGGCGATCGCTACGAGCAGTACTTC.